Following are 9 T cell receptor beta chains from one sample sequenced in a study of CD8+CD57+ T cells in acquired aplastic anemia. Genomic DNA provided the template from which TCR beta VDJ and CDR3 profiles were obtained. In TCRdb, the reads were re-called with MiXCR into one record per CDR3 protein. The data contain about 200,000 distinct CDR3 sequences, approximately 35% of them singletons. Sequencing was carried out using sorted CD4+, CD8+, or CD8+CD57+ T cells (not recorded which) from PBMCs. The receptors stem from a human donor in good health, serving as a control.

This clonotype was recorded a few times. This chain joins TRBV20-1 and TRBJ2-7; D possibly corresponds to TRBD1 (6 bases). Deletions cut 1 base from V and 3 bases from J, with 10 bases between. Germline V CDR1 and CDR2: DFQATT, SNEGSKA (reference sequence). This CDR3 is 13 amino acids long. The CDR3 is CSARALDSYEQYF. The CDR3 DNA reads TGCAGTGCTAGAGCCCTGGACAGCTACGAGCAGTACTTC.

V and J are TRBV9 and TRBJ1-2; TRBD1 aligns across 9 bases. Germline CDR1 is SGDLS and CDR2 is YYNGEE. Germline trimming cut 3 bases from V and 4 bases from J; bases unmatched to any gene: 16. The CDR3 spans 18 residues. CDR3 protein: CASSGRGQGSATVYGYTF. The CDR3 DNA sequence: TGTGCCAGCAGCGGCCGGGGACAGGGCTCCGCGACCGTCTATGGCTACACCTTC.

DNA for the CDR3: TGTGCCAGCAGCTTCTCGGGACAGGGGTACGAGCAGTACTTC. Translating gives CASSFSGQGYEQYF. V usage is TRBV7-9 and J usage is TRBJ2-7; the match to TRBD1 covers 10 bases. Per germline, CDR1 SEHNR and CDR2 FQNEAQ (reference sequence). The V gene end was trimmed by 3 bases and the J gene end by 4 bases; junction bases not matched to a gene: 3. This CDR3 has 14 amino acids.

The CDR3 region is CASSDTGFAGYTF. For the CDR3, the DNA is TGTGCCAGCAGTGATACGGGGTTTGCGGGCTACACCTTC. This chain joins TRBV25-1 and TRBJ1-2; unclear D gene. V lost 3 bases to trimming and J lost 8 bases, with 13 bases between them. Germline V lookup: CDR1 MGHDK, CDR2 SYGVNS. The length of the CDR3 is 13 residues.

This clonotype was detected ten times or more. V is TRBV7-2 and J is TRBJ1-2; D is possibly TRBD1 (5 bases). The CDR3 extends over 16 amino acids. V was cut by 0 bases and J by 1 base, with 12 bases left in between. Per germline, CDR1 SGHTA and CDR2 FQGNSA. The CDR3 DNA reads as TGTGCCAGCAGCTTAGCAACAGGAAGGGTTAACTATGGCTACACCTTC. The encoded protein is CASSLATGRVNYGYTF.

This clonotype has just one count. The rearrangement joins TRBV19 to TRBJ2-7, with D tentatively TRBD1 (6 bases). This CDR3 comprises 15 residues. V was shortened by 9 bases and J by 2 bases, with 20 bases between the two germline ends. Germline values: CDR1 LNHDA, CDR2 SQIVND (reference sequence). The CDR3 DNA follows: TGTGCCAGCAAACCTCTACACAGGGTCACCTACGAGCAGTACTTC. Its protein product is CASKPLHRVTYEQYF.

The CDR3 DNA is TGTGCCAGCAGCACCGGGCTCGAGCAGTTCTTC. It yields the protein CASSTGLEQFF. The chain couples TRBV7-9 to TRBJ2-7; D gene uncertain. The J call may be wrong; the DNA end is better matched by TRBJ2-1. This CDR3 is 11 amino acids long. Germline CDR1 is SEHNR and CDR2 is FQNEAQ (reference sequence).

This chain links TRBV7-6 with TRBJ1-1; maybe TRBD1 (5 bases). V dropped 1 base and J dropped 8 bases, with 11 bases sitting between them. CDR1 is SGHVS and CDR2 is FNYEAQ in the germline V gene. CDR3 size: 13 residues. In DNA, the CDR3 is TGTGCCAGCAGCTTAGGGGGCCTTCGCGAAGCTTTCTTT. Protein product: CASSLGGLREAFF.

This chain connects TRBV6-4 to TRBJ2-3; tentatively, D is TRBD1 or TRBD2 (5 bases each). V was clipped by 2 bases and J by 1 base, with 7 bases between them. The CDR3 has 14 amino acids. Germline V gene sequence: CDR1 MRHNA, CDR2 SNTAGT. The CDR3 sequence: CASSDGDGTDTQYF. CDR3 nucleotides: TGTGCCAGCAGTGACGGGGACGGCACAGATACGCAGTATTTT.